A selection of T cell receptor beta chains follows, all from one sample in a study of breast tumors, draining lymph nodes, adjacent tissues. TCRdb reanalysed the multiplex PCR reads using MiXCR and keeps one entry per CDR3 protein. Here the sample spans about 230,000 distinct CDR3 sequences, roughly 32% being singletons. The sample taken for sequencing was axillary lymph node tissue. The receptors were gathered from a female donor with breast cancer. Some clones in this sample may be carry-over from other donors' samples. CDR3s include the opening cysteine and the closing phenylalanine or tryptophan. D genes are given only for firm matches. The size field is filled for only some rows; it gives once, few, many or a size class.

>TRBV29-1|TRBD1|TRBJ2-6|-
CSARTGGSGANVLTF
TGCAGCGCTAGAACAGGGGGCTCTGGGGCCAACGTCCTGACTTTC
>TRBV11-2|TRBD1|TRBJ2-5|many
CASSLGRGLETQYF
TGTGCCAGCAGCTTAGGCAGGGGGCTGGAGACCCAGTACTTC
>TRBV12-3/TRBV12-4|TRBD1|TRBJ1-5|-
CASSLGQGRGETQHF
TGTGCCAGCAGTTTGGGACAGGGGAGAGGAGAGACCCAGCATTTT
>TRBV19|-|TRBJ1-4|-
CASSRGRGRIAEKLLF
TGTGCCAGTAGTAGAGGACGGGGTCGGATTGCTGAAAAACTGCTTTTT
>TRBV3-1|TRBD1|TRBJ2-5|many
CASSQSGTGRETQYF
TGTGCCAGCAGCCAATCCGGGACAGGGAGAGAGACCCAGTACTTC
>TRBV19|TRBD1|TRBJ2-1|many
CASSLGTGAGQFF
TGTGCCAGTAGTCTGGGGACAGGGGCAGGGCAGTTCTTC
>TRBV12-3/TRBV12-4|-|TRBJ2-7|many
CASSSLRGSYEQYF
TGTGCCAGCAGTTCCTTAAGAGGGTCTTACGAGCAGTACTTC
>TRBV4-1|-|TRBJ2-2|many
CASSQDMVGRIAINTGELFF
TGCGCCAGCAGCCAAGACATGGTGGGGAGAATTGCGATTAACACCGGGGAGCTGTTTTTT
>TRBV5-1|TRBD2|TRBJ2-3|-
CASSLKAGVSTDTQYF
TGCGCCAGCAGCTTGAAAGCGGGAGTCAGCACAGATACGCAGTATTTT
>TRBV7-3|TRBD1|TRBJ2-2|many
CASSLTGGQAGGELFF
TGTGCCAGCAGCTTAACGGGGGGACAGGCGGGCGGGGAGCTGTTTTTT